These 27 T cell receptor beta chains were sequenced from one sample in a study of cytomegalovirus exposure and HLA in healthy donors. This PCR relied on a set of 60 Vbeta primers and 13 Jbeta primers. Method: immunoSEQ multiplex PCR; TCRdb's copy keeps in-frame clones and lacks some. Among approximately 110,000 clones listed, over 60% were seen once. Specimen: PBMCs. The receptors stem from a female donor in good health and CMV-seropositive.

The chain is built from TRBV7-9 and TRBJ2-7; no definite D call. Germline V lookup: CDR1 SEHNR, CDR2 FQNEAQ (reference sequence). The CDR3 has 17 residues. Trimming removed 1 base from V and 0 bases from J, with 16 bases in between. DNA of the CDR3: TGTGCCAGCAGCTTAGGCGAGCCGTTCGGTGGCTCCTACGAGCAGTACTTC. It is translated as CASSLGEPFGGSYEQYF.

This chain connects TRBV5-1 to TRBJ1-2, with D possibly TRBD1 on 6 matching bases. Germline CDR1 and CDR2: SGHRS and YFSETQ. This CDR3 contains 18 residues. The germline V and J ends were trimmed by 2 bases and 0 bases, with 20 bases remaining between them. In DNA, the CDR3 is TGCGCCAGCAGCTTAACCCTGGGGGCCGGGCGACCTAACTATGGCTACACCTTC. This encodes CASSLTLGAGRPNYGYTF.

The chain combines TRBV5-5 with TRBJ1-1; D remains unclear. This CDR3 spans 17 amino acids. The ends were cut back, 0 bases at V and 3 bases at J, with 18 bases in the middle. In germline, CDR1 is SGHKS, CDR2 YYEKEE (reference sequence). The CDR3: CASSLASGGWMDTEAFF. The CDR3 DNA sequence: TGTGCCAGCAGCTTGGCCTCGGGAGGGTGGATGGACACTGAAGCTTTCTTT. Full variable domain (rest looked up from reference TRBV5-5 and TRBJ1-1): DAGVTQSPTHLIKTRGQQVTLRCSPISGHKSVSWYQQVLGQGPQFIFQYYEKEERGRGNFPDRFSARQFPNYSSELNVNALLLGDSALYLCASSLASGGWMDTEAFFGQGTRLTVV.

V and J are TRBV30 and TRBJ2-2, with D maybe TRBD2 (6 bases). Germline CDR1 and CDR2: GTSNPN and SVGIG (reference sequence). Trimming took off 3 bases at V and 6 bases at J, with 11 bases between the two ends. This CDR3 comprises 13 residues. The CDR3 nucleotides read TGTGCCTGGAGGGCTAGCGATGCCGGGGAGCTGTTTTTT. As protein: CAWRASDAGELFF.

This chain joins TRBV14 and TRBJ2-2; 7 nucleotides agree with TRBD1. CDR1 SGHDN and CDR2 FVKESK come from the germline V gene. J was trimmed by 1 base and V by 2 bases; bases with no gene match: 4. CDR3 size: 16 residues. The CDR3 DNA reads TGTGCCAGCAGCCAACTAGACAGGGTGAACACCGGGGAGCTGTTTTTT. Protein sequence: CASSQLDRVNTGELFF.

The CDR3 nucleotides are TGTGCCAGCAGCCCCGCGGAGGGGCGGTATGGCTACACCTTC. This translates into CASSPAEGRYGYTF. The rearrangement joins TRBV9 to TRBJ1-2, with D possibly being TRBD1 (5 bases). V lost 4 bases, J lost 5 bases, and 15 bases lay in between. The CDR3 loop spans 14 amino acids. Germline CDR1 and CDR2: SGDLS and YYNGEE.

This clone appeared a few times. The rearrangement uses TRBV5-8 and TRBJ2-2; D remains ambiguous. V lost 0 bases and J 0 bases, leaving 9 bases between the germline ends. CDR1 and CDR2 from the germline V gene are SGHTS and YDEGEE. This CDR3 contains 16 residues. The CDR3 loop reads CASSLGLSANTGELFF. CDR3 DNA sequence: TGTGCCAGCAGCTTGGGTCTGAGTGCGAACACCGGGGAGCTGTTTTTT.

This clone showed up just a few times. V and J are TRBV10-3 and TRBJ2-3; no definite D call. Between the trimmed V and J ends, which lost 4 bases and 4 bases, there was a span of 9 bases. In germline, CDR1 is ENHRY, CDR2 SYGVKD. The CDR3 has 13 amino acids. The chain's CDR3 is CAISGERADTQYF. In DNA form, the CDR3 reads TGTGCCATCAGTGGAGAACGGGCAGATACGCAGTATTTT.

This rearrangement joins TRBV11-2 to TRBJ2-1; D not resolved. V dropped 0 bases and J dropped 6 bases, with 9 bases sitting between them. Germline-derived CDR1 and CDR2 are SGHAT and FQNNGV. CDR3 length: 14 residues. The CDR3 here is CASSLDRVGNEQFF. For the CDR3, the DNA is TGTGCCAGCAGCTTAGATCGGGTCGGCAATGAGCAGTTCTTC. Looking up the rest from reference TRBV11-2 and TRBJ2-1 gives the full variable domain: EAGVAQSPRYKIIEKRQSVAFWCNPISGHATLYWYQQILGQGPKLLIQFQNNGVVDDSQLPKDRFSAERLKGVDSTLKIQPAKLEDSAVYLCASSLDRVGNEQFFGPGTRLTVL.

The chain is built from TRBV2 and TRBJ1-3, with D hard to call. The CDR3 runs to 15 residues. The V and J ends lost 6 bases and 0 bases respectively, with 12 bases between them. Germline CDR1 SNHLY, CDR2 FYNNEI. CDR3 sequence reads: CASRDWGSSGNTIYF. Here the CDR3 DNA reads TGTGCCAGCAGGGACTGGGGAAGCTCTGGAAACACCATATATTTT.

On this clone itself: Other DNA sequences in this specimen translate into the identical CDR3. The V and J genes are TRBV11-2 and TRBJ1-2; no firm D call. CDR3 size: 13 residues. V was pared by 1 base and J by 5 bases, with 8 bases between. Germline assignment: CDR1 SGHAT and CDR2 FQNNGV. The CDR3 loop is CASSLGGVYGYTF. The CDR3 region has the DNA TGTGCCAGCAGCTTAGGGGGAGTATATGGCTACACCTTC.

The CDR3 nucleotides are TGTGCCAGCTGCCGACAGGGGGTGAGCACAGATACGCAGTATTTT. This codes for CASCRQGVSTDTQYF. The chain combines TRBV7-2 with TRBJ2-3, with TRBD1 identical over 9 bases. Trimming removed 8 bases from V and 0 bases from J; junction bases left unmatched: 6. The germline V gene encodes CDR1 SGHTA and CDR2 FQGNSA. The length of the CDR3 is 15 residues.

The chain carries TRBV28 and TRBJ2-7; 12 bases are shared with TRBD2. Germline V gene sequence: CDR1 MDHEN, CDR2 SYDVKM. The V segment lost 0 bases and the J segment 2 bases; nucleotides outside the gene matches: 20. The CDR3 length is 22 residues. CDR3 region: CASSLCPHRTSGVPLVPYEQYF. In DNA, the CDR3 is TGTGCCAGCAGTTTATGTCCCCATCGGACTAGCGGGGTCCCTCTTGTCCCCTACGAGCAGTACTTC.

V and J are TRBV18 and TRBJ1-4; no clear D gene. The V and J ends lost 0 bases and 7 bases respectively, with 9 bases between them. CDR3 length: 14 amino acids. Germline CDR1 reads KGHSH; CDR2 reads LQKENI. CDR3 DNA: TGTGCCAGCTCACCACCGCCAGGAGGTGAAAAACTGTTTTTT. Protein product: CASSPPPGGEKLFF.

The rearrangement uses TRBV2 and TRBJ2-1, with TRBD2 matching over 7 bases. The CDR3 covers 13 residues. With 6 bases clipped from V and 6 bases from J, the junction kept 5 bases outside the gene matches. Germline CDR1 SNHLY, CDR2 FYNNEI. The CDR3 is CASREWGGNEQFF. The CDR3, as DNA: TGTGCCAGCAGAGAGTGGGGGGGCAATGAGCAGTTCTTC.

The chain combines TRBV7-2 with TRBJ1-1; D remains ambiguous. Trimming pared 2 bases from V and 4 bases from J, leaving 11 bases between. The CDR3 runs to 14 residues. In germline, CDR1 is SGHTA, CDR2 FQGNSA. CDR3 protein: CASSLSLGVTEAFF. The CDR3 DNA reads as TGTGCCAGCAGCTTAAGCCTCGGGGTCACTGAAGCTTTCTTT.

The chain carries TRBV12-2 and TRBJ1-2. TRBV12-2 is reported as a pseudogene. The CDR3 is 11 residues long. CDR3 sequence (DNA): TGTGCACCCCGGGGGGCATATGGCTACACCTTC. Translated, it gives CAPRGAYGYTF.

V gene TRBV15 combines with J gene TRBJ1-2; the D is unclear. Germline lookup yields CDR1 LNHNV and CDR2 YYDKDF (reference sequence). V lost 3 bases and J 0 bases, leaving 11 bases between the germline ends. CDR3 length equals 15 residues. CDR3 protein: CATSSLGEANYGYTF. The CDR3 bases are TGTGCCACCAGCAGCTTGGGAGAAGCTAACTATGGCTACACCTTC.

The chain is built from TRBV9 and TRBJ1-1, with TRBD1 as a possible D gene (5 bases). The V gene lost 4 bases and the J gene lost 0 bases, with 13 bases spanning the gap. From germline, CDR1 is SGDLS and CDR2 YYNGEE. The CDR3 length is 15 residues. The CDR3 DNA reads as TGTGCCAGCAGCTCTGGGGGAGGGTTGAACACTGAAGCTTTCTTT. As protein: CASSSGGGLNTEAFF.

The rearrangement links TRBV4-1 to TRBJ1-2; tentative D call: TRBD1 (6 bases). Deletions cut 1 base from V and 4 bases from J, with 13 bases between. Germline lookup yields CDR1 MGHRA and CDR2 YSYEKL. The CDR3 covers 15 residues. CDR3 coding DNA: TGCGCCAGCAGCCAAGTAGGACAGCTAAGCTATGGCTACACCTTC. Translating it yields CASSQVGQLSYGYTF.

This clone was found a few times. The rearrangement uses TRBV5-1 and TRBJ2-3; 8 bases are shared with TRBD1. V lost 2 bases to trimming and J lost 4 bases; unmatched junction nucleotides: 9. The germline V gene encodes CDR1 SGHRS and CDR2 YFSETQ. CDR3 size: 16 residues. The CDR3 region has the DNA TGCGCCAGCAGCTTCACGACAGGGGCAGGATCAGATACGCAGTATTTT. Its protein is CASSFTTGAGSDTQYF.

The chain has TRBV19 and TRBJ2-2, with TRBD2 matching 7 bases. In germline, CDR1 is LNHDA, CDR2 SQIVND (reference sequence). V was pared by 5 bases and J by 6 bases, with 9 bases of the junction left unmatched. CDR3 length equals 15 residues. Here the CDR3 DNA reads TGTGCCAGTAGTGGGCGGGAGATTCGAGCCGGGGAGCTGTTTTTT. Protein: CASSGREIRAGELFF.

This clone was recorded once. The chain joins TRBV27 to TRBJ2-2, with unresolved D. Germline V gene data show CDR1 as MNHEY and CDR2 as SMNVEV (reference sequence). The CDR3 length is 15 residues. Trimming shortened V by 2 bases and J by 1 base, and 8 bases separated the two germline ends. CDR3 nucleotides: TGTGCCAGCAGTTTAAGTGGGCGGAACACCGGGGAGCTGTTTTTT. Protein: CASSLSGRNTGELFF.

The chain combines TRBV4-2 with TRBJ2-6; no clear D. Between the trimmed V and J ends, which lost 4 bases and 5 bases, there was a span of 15 bases. This CDR3 has 16 residues. From germline, CDR1 is LGHNA and CDR2 YNFKEQ. CDR3 coding DNA: TGTGCCAGCAGCCTAGACCCCGCCCCTAGGGCCAACGTCCTGACTTTC. Encoded protein: CASSLDPAPRANVLTF.

The genes are TRBV18 and TRBJ1-3; D might be TRBD1 (5 bases). CDR3 size: 15 residues. CDR1 KGHSH and CDR2 LQKENI come from the germline V gene. Trimming cost V 6 bases and J 2 bases, with 14 bases left between them. The CDR3 here is CASSPPAGTGNTIYF. The CDR3 DNA reads TGTGCCAGCTCCCCCCCGGCAGGGACTGGAAACACCATATATTTT.

V usage is TRBV28 and J usage is TRBJ2-2, with a weak D call TRBD1 (6 bases). Germline CDR1 is MDHEN and CDR2 is SYDVKM. This CDR3 contains 16 residues. V lost 9 bases to trimming and J lost 1 base, with 18 bases between them. CDR3 in amino acids: CASIGQGPENTGELFF. CDR3 nucleotide sequence: TGTGCCAGTATTGGCCAGGGGCCAGAGAACACCGGGGAGCTGTTTTTT.

CDR3 nucleotide sequence: TGTGCCAGTAGTGCGTACAGGGACTATGGCTACACCTTC. Translated, it gives CASSAYRDYGYTF. V usage is TRBV19 and J usage is TRBJ1-2, with D maybe TRBD1 (6 bases). V lost 5 bases, J lost 3 bases, and 10 bases lay in between. The CDR3 spans 13 residues. Germline lookup yields CDR1 LNHDA and CDR2 SQIVND (reference sequence).